The present TCR beta chain was sequenced within a study of T cells in localized non-small cell lung cancer. Study observations and caveats: When the top 100 tumor clones were examined, a median approximately 60 of them also appeared in the adjacent lung, which was paired and uninvolved. Measurement of T cell clonality placed uninvolved adjacent lung highest, above the level in tumor.

This CDR3 is built from 15 residues. V was pared by 4 bases and J by 0 bases, with 11 bases between. Germline values: CDR1 KGHSH, CDR2 LQKENI. The protocol was immunoSEQ multiplex PCR, while the TCRdb copy is restricted to in-frame clones and leaves out a portion. Seen here are tens of thousands of clones, about 85% observed once, and the top ten hold roughly 22%. Note on this clone: Antigen specificity is unknown.

The starting material was PBMCs, obtained before any cancer treatment. The receptor's source is a man between 40 and 75 years old with stage II squamous cell lung carcinoma. V is TRBV18 and J is TRBJ2-3; maybe TRBD2 (5 bases). The CDR3 sequence is CASSQEVTSTDTQYF. The CDR3 bases are TGTGCCAGCTCACAGGAGGTCACTAGCACAGATACGCAGTATTTT.